This T cell receptor beta chain appears in the sequencing data of a study of shared clonotypes between healthy human individuals. Losses at the gene ends were 0 bases for V and 8 bases for J; bases not matched to a gene: 4. Per the germline V gene, CDR1 is SGHRS and CDR2 is YFSETQ. This CDR3 has 15 residues. Produced via immunoSEQ multiplex PCR; TCRdb's table is partial and in-frame only. The table lists approximately 2.5 million clones, approximately 94% of them singletons. With respect to this clone: Other DNA sequences in this sample translate to the same CDR3.

The specimen was naive CD4+ T cells from PBMCs. The subset denotes: CD45RA+ positively selected. J is TRBJ2-1 and V is TRBV5-1; 11 bases are a match to TRBD2. The TCR sequence derives from a man between 18 and 29 years old in good health. Some clones in this sample may be carry-over from other donors' samples. The CDR3 protein is CASSLVTSGSYEQFF. As DNA, the CDR3 is TGCGCCAGCAGCTTGGTAACTAGCGGGAGCTATGAGCAGTTCTTC.